One sample yielded the 30 T cell receptor beta chains listed below, sequenced in a study of shared clonotypes between healthy human individuals. Profiling relied on immunoSEQ multiplex PCR, and the TCRdb table lists in-frame clones only, not all of them. The sample lists 700,000 or so clones; around 72% were seen once. Material: memory CD4+ T cells sorted from blood. As to subset: CD45RA-negative fraction. The receptors come from a woman between 25 and 40 years old in good health.

This clone was counted between two and nine times. This chain links TRBV2 with TRBJ1-2, with D possibly matching TRBD1 (5 bases). Germline V gives CDR1 SNHLY, CDR2 FYNNEI. The V and J ends lost 4 bases and 8 bases respectively, with 14 bases between them. CDR3 length: 13 amino acids. CDR3 DNA: TGTGCCAGCAGTGGACAGCCGGCTGGGGGCTACACCTTC. Its protein product is CASSGQPAGGYTF.

On this clone: This may stem from a read error, because a much larger clone lies one nucleotide away. Other DNA sequences from this sample encode an identical CDR3 as well. The rearrangement links TRBV19 to TRBJ2-2, with TRBD1 matching over 9 bases. CDR1 and CDR2 from the germline V gene are LNHDA and SQIVND (reference sequence). V lost 10 bases and J lost 1; bases outside the gene matches: 4. The CDR3 is 14 amino acids. CDR3 protein: CATSGQGNTGELFF. CDR3 nucleotides: TGTGCCACCTCGGGACAGGGGAACACCGGGGAGCTGTTTTTT.

This chain connects TRBV25-1 to TRBJ2-2; 8 nucleotides agree with TRBD1. Germline V gene data show CDR1 as MGHDK and CDR2 as SYGVNS. The CDR3 runs to 18 residues. Germline trimming cut 3 bases from V and 7 bases from J; bases unmatched to any gene: 16. For the CDR3, the DNA is TGTGCCAGCAGTGACTTAAAGACAGGGGACCCCTCGGGCGGGGAGCTGTTTTTT. Encoded protein: CASSDLKTGDPSGGELFF.

This clone was observed many times. The rearrangement uses TRBV19 and TRBJ2-2, with 12 nucleotides matching TRBD2. The CDR3 is made up of 14 amino acids. From germline, CDR1 is LNHDA and CDR2 SQIVND (reference sequence). V was clipped by 6 bases and J by 6 bases; unmatched bases: 2. The CDR3 DNA sequence: TGTGCCAGTAGATCTAGCGGGAGGGCCGGGGAGCTGTTTTTT. Translation: CASRSSGRAGELFF.

The chain combines TRBV10-1 with TRBJ1-2; D perhaps matches TRBD1 (6 bases). The CDR3 is made up of 15 amino acids. Per germline, CDR1 WNHNN and CDR2 SYGVQD (reference sequence). The CDR3 loop is CAVLPTLRGGYGYTF. CDR3 coding DNA: TGCGCAGTGCTACCCACCCTTAGGGGGGGCTATGGCTACACCTTC.

As to this clone: The same CDR3 also results from other DNA sequences found in this sample. The chain carries TRBV10-3 and TRBJ2-7; possibly TRBD1 for D (5 bases). CDR3 length: 13 amino acids. Germline values: CDR1 ENHRY, CDR2 SYGVKD. Trimming removed 4 bases from V and 2 bases from J, with 9 bases in between. The DNA of the CDR3 is TGTGCCATCAGTGGGACACCAACCTACGAGCAGTACTTC. This translates into CAISGTPTYEQYF.

The chain combines TRBV5-1 with TRBJ2-2, with 7 nucleotides matching TRBD2. Losses at the gene ends were 5 bases for V and 5 bases for J; bases not matched to a gene: 6. Looked up from germline, CDR1 is SGHRS and CDR2 is YFSETQ. The CDR3 is 14 amino acids. The CDR3 DNA is TGCGCCAGCAGTCGGGCGGGGGAAACCGGGGAGCTGTTTTTT. This sequence encodes CASSRAGETGELFF.

This clone was seen many times. This rearrangement joins TRBV18 to TRBJ1-1; possibly TRBD1 for D (6 bases). V was shortened by 2 bases and J by 8 bases, with 18 bases between the two germline ends. The CDR3 loop spans 15 amino acids. In germline, CDR1 is KGHSH, CDR2 LQKENI. The CDR3: CASSPIRDNTKEAFF. CDR3 nucleotide sequence: TGTGCCAGCTCACCAATCCGGGACAATACGAAAGAAGCTTTCTTT.

V and J are TRBV7-2 and TRBJ1-1; 9 bases fit TRBD1. Germline-derived CDR1 and CDR2 are SGHTA and FQGNSA. The V and J ends lost 2 bases and 4 bases, in that order; junction bases with no gene match: 5. The CDR3 sequence is 15 residues long. In DNA, the CDR3 is TGTGCCAGCAGCTTAACCGGGACAGGGATCACTGAAGCTTTCTTT. Translating it yields CASSLTGTGITEAFF.

This chain uses TRBV28 with TRBJ2-2; TRBD2 agrees at 7 bases. The CDR3 sequence is 17 residues long. With V trimmed by 6 bases and J by 1 base, 11 bases remained unmatched. Per the germline V gene, CDR1 is MDHEN and CDR2 is SYDVKM. The CDR3 spells CASSQGEASGNTGELFF. DNA for the CDR3: TGTGCCAGCAGCCAGGGAGAGGCTAGCGGGAACACCGGGGAGCTGTTTTTT.

The V and J genes are TRBV25-1 and TRBJ2-7; TRBD2 aligns across 11 bases. CDR1 is MGHDK, CDR2 SYGVNS, per germline. Trimming cost V 3 bases and J 7 bases; bases outside gene matches: 17. There are 18 residues in the CDR3. DNA of the CDR3: TGTGCCAGCAGTGATGCGGGACTAGGACTAGCGGGCCGCGGGGAGCAGTACTTC. Translating it yields CASSDAGLGLAGRGEQYF.

V gene TRBV18 combines with J gene TRBJ1-5; D gene uncertain. This CDR3 spans 14 amino acids. V was trimmed by 3 bases and J by 0 bases, leaving 6 bases between them. In germline, CDR1 is KGHSH, CDR2 LQKENI. This CDR3 reads CASSPNYSNQPQHF. CDR3 nucleotide sequence: TGTGCCAGCTCACCCAACTATAGCAATCAGCCCCAGCATTTT.

This clone has only a few counts. The chain has TRBV7-9 and TRBJ2-1; 10 nucleotides line up with TRBD2. The CDR3 length is 15 residues. The junction had 5 bases not matched to a gene; V was cut back by 1 base and J by 8 bases. Germline assignment: CDR1 SEHNR and CDR2 FQNEAQ (reference sequence). CDR3 protein: CASSLGLAGMHEQFF. CDR3 bases: TGTGCCAGCAGCTTAGGACTAGCGGGTATGCATGAGCAGTTCTTC.

V gene TRBV28 combines with J gene TRBJ1-4; no reliable D call. From germline, CDR1 is MDHEN and CDR2 SYDVKM. Trimming took 2 bases from V and 7 from J, leaving 8 bases between them. The CDR3 sequence is 13 residues long. CDR3 residues: CASSLGMREKLFF. The DNA for the CDR3 is TGTGCCAGCAGTTTAGGGATGCGTGAAAAACTGTTTTTT.

Concerning this clone itself: The sample contains more than one DNA sequence encoding this CDR3. This rearrangement joins TRBV5-1 to TRBJ2-1; 7 bases agree with TRBD2. The length of the CDR3 is 14 residues. Germline CDR1 SGHRS, CDR2 YFSETQ. Trimming took 0 bases from V and 3 from J; bases not matched to a gene: 0. CDR3 nucleotides: TGCGCCAGCAGCTTGGGGACTAGCTACAATGAGCAGTTCTTC. The encoded protein is CASSLGTSYNEQFF.

The chain has TRBV6-4 and TRBJ1-1; D not resolved. This CDR3 is built from 13 residues. V was trimmed by 6 bases and J by 0 bases, leaving 8 bases between them. CDR1 is MRHNA, CDR2 SNTAGT, per germline. The chain's CDR3 is CASRRGLNTEAFF. CDR3 in DNA: TGTGCCAGCAGGAGAGGCCTGAACACTGAAGCTTTCTTT.

The chain joins TRBV27 to TRBJ2-7; the match to TRBD1 covers 7 bases. CDR1 and CDR2 (germline): MNHEY, SMNVEV (reference sequence). This CDR3 is built from 15 residues. Trimming at V came to 5 bases and at J to 2 bases, leaving 9 bases not matched to a gene. As DNA, the CDR3 is TGTGCCAGCAGTAAACAGGGGCTGCTTACCTACGAGCAGTACTTC. The encoded protein is CASSKQGLLTYEQYF.

The V and J genes are TRBV5-4 and TRBJ2-5; 8 positions match TRBD2. The germline V gene encodes CDR1 SGHNT and CDR2 YYREEE (reference sequence). The CDR3 is 15 residues long. V dropped 4 bases and J dropped 3; count of bases not matched to a gene: 8. CDR3 protein: CASSPGGASEETQYF. As DNA, the CDR3 is TGTGCCAGCAGCCCGGGGGGGGCGTCCGAAGAGACCCAGTACTTC. Together with reference TRBV5-4 and TRBJ2-5, the CDR3 gives the full variable domain: ETGVTQSPTHLIKTRGQQVTLRCSSQSGHNTVSWYQQALGQGPQFIFQYYREEENGRGNFPPRFSGLQFPNYSSELNVNALELDDSALYLCASSPGGASEETQYFGPGTRLLVL.

This clone was recorded a few times. DNA for the CDR3: TGTGCCAGCAGTGGACAGGGGGCGCTCGGCTACGAGCAGTACTTC. Protein product: CASSGQGALGYEQYF. The chain carries TRBV2 and TRBJ2-7; 10 positions agree with TRBD1. Germline loops: CDR1 SNHLY, CDR2 FYNNEI. J was trimmed by 3 bases and V by 4 bases; bases with no gene match: 6. The CDR3 is 15 residues long.

V and J are TRBV29-1 and TRBJ1-2; D perhaps matches TRBD1 (5 bases). The CDR3 totals 13 residues. Per germline, CDR1 SQVTM and CDR2 ANQGSEA. Trimming pared 7 bases from V and 8 bases from J, leaving 20 bases between. The CDR3 nucleotides are TGCAGCGGGGAGGGGCGCGAGGGGAGAGGCTACACCTTC. This codes for CSGEGREGRGYTF.

This chain uses TRBV7-8 with TRBJ2-2; D remains ambiguous. Per the germline V gene, CDR1 is SGHVS and CDR2 is FQNEAQ. This CDR3 contains 12 residues. Trimming left V 3 bases short and J 7 bases short, with 6 bases between. CDR3 in amino acids: CASSLSYGELFF. The DNA of the CDR3 is TGTGCCAGCAGCTTGAGTTACGGGGAGCTGTTTTTT. Filled out from reference TRBV7-8 and TRBJ2-2, the complete variable domain reads GAGVSQSPRYKVAKRGQDVALRCDPISGHVSLFWYQQALGQGPEFLTYFQNEAQLDKSGLPSDRFFAERPEGSVSTLKIQRTQQEDSAVYLCASSLSYGELFFGEGSRLTVL.

This chain connects TRBV27 to TRBJ1-2, with D possibly matching TRBD1 (5 bases). The CDR3 has 16 residues. Germline V gene lookup returns CDR1 MNHEY and CDR2 SMNVEV (reference sequence). With 6 bases removed from V and 2 bases from J, the gap between germline ends came to 19 bases. CDR3 region: CASRPGPTWVNYGYTF. The CDR3 DNA reads TGTGCCAGCAGGCCGGGACCTACCTGGGTCAACTATGGCTACACCTTC.

This clone came up a few times. This sample includes further DNA sequences coding for the same CDR3. This chain links TRBV28 with TRBJ1-4; D uncertain. The CDR3 sequence is 15 residues long. Trimming left V 8 bases short and J 0 bases short, with 13 bases between. Germline V CDR1 and CDR2: MDHEN, SYDVKM. Here the CDR3 DNA reads TGTGCCAGCTCCACGAGTGGTGCAACTAATGAAAAACTGTTTTTT. Translated: CASSTSGATNEKLFF.

The chain uses TRBV2 and TRBJ1-1; perhaps TRBD1 as D (6 bases). From germline, CDR1 is SNHLY and CDR2 FYNNEI. V shed 6 bases and J shed 5 bases, with 16 bases lying between them. This CDR3 spans 14 amino acids. The CDR3 here is CASRGLGGRTEAFF. The CDR3 DNA sequence: TGTGCCAGCAGGGGCCTCGGGGGGCGGACTGAAGCTTTCTTT.

The chain recombines TRBV5-6 with TRBJ2-1, with TRBD2 identical over 12 bases. Germline lookup yields CDR1 SGHDT and CDR2 YYEEEE. The CDR3 consists of 16 residues. With 0 bases clipped from V and 6 bases from J, the junction kept 4 bases outside the gene matches. Here the CDR3 reads CASSLASGRGGNEQFF. DNA of the CDR3: TGTGCCAGCAGCTTGGCTAGCGGGAGGGGAGGCAATGAGCAGTTCTTC.

The chain uses TRBV7-9 and TRBJ2-1; 8 positions agree with TRBD1. Unmatched junction bases numbered 11, after V lost 0 bases and J lost 7 bases. CDR1 and CDR2 from the germline V gene are SEHNR and FQNEAQ (reference sequence). The CDR3 spans 17 residues. The CDR3 sequence: CASSLAVESGGRNEQFF. The CDR3 nucleotides are TGTGCCAGCAGCTTAGCAGTCGAGTCAGGGGGCCGGAATGAGCAGTTCTTC.

Of note for this clone: Other DNA variants within this sample encode the same CDR3. The chain recombines TRBV28 with TRBJ1-4, with D perhaps TRBD1 (6 bases). The V end lost 3 bases, the J end lost 8 bases, and 13 bases lay between the germline ends. The germline CDR1 and CDR2 sequences are MDHEN and SYDVKM. This CDR3 spans 14 amino acids. The chain's CDR3 is CASSLAGVDEKLFF. Written as DNA, the CDR3 is TGTGCCAGCAGTTTGGCAGGGGTTGACGAAAAACTGTTTTTT.

The V and J genes are TRBV27 and TRBJ2-7; TRBD1 agrees at 8 bases. Germline V CDR1 and CDR2: MNHEY, SMNVEV (reference sequence). V shed 4 bases and J 3 bases; nucleotides not matched to a gene: 8. This CDR3 contains 15 residues. For the CDR3, the DNA is TGTGCCAGCAGTTCCCGCGGACAGGGCCTCTACGAGCAGTACTTC. As protein: CASSSRGQGLYEQYF.

This chain links TRBV19 with TRBJ2-7, with 7 bases aligning to TRBD2. The CDR3 consists of 14 residues. Germline V gene data show CDR1 as LNHDA and CDR2 as SQIVND (reference sequence). J was trimmed by 0 bases and V by 3 bases; bases with no gene match: 2. The CDR3 bases are TGTGCCAGTAGTATGGGCGGGAGCTCCTACGAGCAGTACTTC. Residues: CASSMGGSSYEQYF.

J is TRBJ2-1 and V is TRBV25-1; TRBD2 matches 7 bases. V trimming: 7 bases; J trimming: 0 bases; junction bases outside the gene matches: 3. Germline V gives CDR1 MGHDK, CDR2 SYGVNS. This CDR3 is built from 14 residues. This CDR3 reads CASIERDSYNEQFF. For the CDR3, the DNA is TGTGCCAGCATTGAGCGGGACTCCTACAATGAGCAGTTCTTC.